This is a list of T cell receptor beta chains from one sample in a study of beta chain features in type 1 diabetes. Measured with immunoSEQ multiplex PCR; TCRdb has only the in-frame clones, and not every one. The sample records a few hundred thousand clones, over 12% being singletons. What was sequenced was naive CD4+ T cells from blood. The receptor set was obtained from a man between 18 and 35 years old with type 1 diabetes. The conserved cysteine and the conserved F or W are not part of the CDR3 here.

V: TRBV2
CDR3: ASSEGQGYNEQF

V: TRBV28
CDR3: ASRGGAYEKLF

V: TRBV7-9
CDR3: ASSPGGHEQF

V: TRBV30
CDR3: AWGRSGQSTYNEQF

V: TRBV7-2
CDR3: ASSFALGQTYEQY

V: TRBV30
CDR3: AWSGDRGLYEQY

V: TRBV5-1
CDR3: ASSEDRAGSGANVLT

V: TRBV29-1
CDR3: SVDVLAGASEQF

V: TRBV20-1
CDR3: SAGSPYEQY

V: TRBV5-4
CDR3: ASSSKATGGTEAF

V: TRBV6-5
CDR3: ASSRKRDSSYEQY

V: TRBV4-3
CDR3: ASSQETGGYNEQF

V: TRBV10-3
CDR3: AIRLAGVDTQY

V: TRBV5-1
CDR3: ASRAGTSPRNTQY

V: TRBV16
CDR3: ASRPRLAVYEQY

V: TRBV27
CDR3: ASSLHGRVALGYT

V: TRBV18
CDR3: ASSGTYTDTQY

V: TRBV11-2
CDR3: ASSLAGLPSYEQY

V: TRBV4-1
CDR3: ASTQAGRSTDTQY

V: TRBV7-2
CDR3: ASRRGTSGSTDTQY

V: TRBV5-5
CDR3: ASSQRTSGFTFINEQF

V: TRBV30
CDR3: AWSEGPAPMYEQY

V: TRBV4-2
CDR3: ASSQGREQPQH

V: TRBV30
CDR3: AWSGSGGTGELF

V: TRBV27
CDR3: ASSPFSRTGASSYEQY

V: TRBV7-9
CDR3: ASSQDGGGGEAF

V: TRBV20-1
CDR3: SALAGGEQY

V: TRBV5-6
CDR3: ASSLTRKEYGYT

V: TRBV19
CDR3: ASSVRGTYEQY

V: TRBV29-1
CDR3: SARSGQGATDTQY

V: TRBV2
CDR3: ASSEGGRGGF

V: TRBV9
CDR3: ASSVAVGPRLI

V: TRBV9
CDR3: ASSVAGNTGELF

V: TRBV9
CDR3: ASSSPGLAGSWSYEQY

V: TRBV7-8
CDR3: ASSYKRGLNEKLF

V: TRBV7-9
CDR3: ASSSLHGALALEQY

V: TRBV25-1
CDR3: ASSGSGGPAYGYT